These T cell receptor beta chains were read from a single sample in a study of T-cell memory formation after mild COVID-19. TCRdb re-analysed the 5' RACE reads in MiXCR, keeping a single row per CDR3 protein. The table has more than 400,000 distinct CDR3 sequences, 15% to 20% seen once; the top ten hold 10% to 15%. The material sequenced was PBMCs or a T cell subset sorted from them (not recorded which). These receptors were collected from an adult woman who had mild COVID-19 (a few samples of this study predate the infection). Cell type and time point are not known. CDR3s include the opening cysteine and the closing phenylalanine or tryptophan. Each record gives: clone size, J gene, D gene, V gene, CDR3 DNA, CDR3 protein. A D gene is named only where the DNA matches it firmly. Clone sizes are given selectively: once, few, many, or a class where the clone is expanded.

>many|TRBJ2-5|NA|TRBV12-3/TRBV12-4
TGTGCCAGCAGTTTCTCCGGACGGGGAGAGACCCAGTACTTC
CASSFSGRGETQYF
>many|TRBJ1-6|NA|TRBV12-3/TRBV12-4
TGTGCCAGCAGTCTACAGTCCTCCTCACCCCTCCACTTT
CASSLQSSSPLHF
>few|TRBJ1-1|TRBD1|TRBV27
TGTGCCAGCAGTTTGGCCCCAACAGGGGCGGCTTTCTTT
CASSLAPTGAAFF
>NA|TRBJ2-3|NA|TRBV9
TGTGCCAGCAGCGCTCTCCCCCAAGATACGCAGTATTTT
CASSALPQDTQYF
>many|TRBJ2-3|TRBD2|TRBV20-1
TGCAGTGCTAGAGTGGTGGCGGGAGGGCCCGGAGATACGCAGTATTTT
CSARVVAGGPGDTQYF
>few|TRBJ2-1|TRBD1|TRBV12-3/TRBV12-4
TGTGCCAGCAGTTTACTAATACAGGGGAGCGAGCAGTTCTTC
CASSLLIQGSEQFF
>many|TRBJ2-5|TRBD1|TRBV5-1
TGCGCCAGCTCAACAGGGGGAGAGACCCAGTACTTC
CASSTGGETQYF
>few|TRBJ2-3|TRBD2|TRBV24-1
TGTGCCACCAGTGATCGGGCTAGCGGGGCCCCGCATACGCAGTATTTT
CATSDRASGAPHTQYF
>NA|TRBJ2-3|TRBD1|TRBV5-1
TGCGCCAGCAGCCGAGGGACAGCTTCGGCCAGCACAGATACGCAGTATTTT
CASSRGTASASTDTQYF
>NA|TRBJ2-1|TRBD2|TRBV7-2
TGTGCCAGCAGCACGGGACTAGCGGGATGGCAGTTCTTC
CASSTGLAGWQFF
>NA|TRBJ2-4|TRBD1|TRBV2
TGTGCCAGCAGTGCCGGGACAGGGAGTGAGTACATTCAGTACTTC
CASSAGTGSEYIQYF
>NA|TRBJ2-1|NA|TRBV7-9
TGTGCCAGCAGCCCTCAGGGGATCGAGCAGTTCTTC
CASSPQGIEQFF
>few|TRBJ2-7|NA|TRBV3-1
TGTGCCAGCAGCCAAGTACAGGGCTACGAGCAGTACTTC
CASSQVQGYEQYF
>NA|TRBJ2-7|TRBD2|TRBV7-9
TGTGCCAGCAGCTTTACTAGCGGAGTCTCCTACGAGCAGTACTTC
CASSFTSGVSYEQYF
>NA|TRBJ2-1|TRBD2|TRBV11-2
TGTGCCAGCAGCCGGACTAGCGGGAGGGCCGAATACAATGAGCAGTTCTTC
CASSRTSGRAEYNEQFF
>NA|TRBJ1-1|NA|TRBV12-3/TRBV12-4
TGTGCCAGCAGTTTAATTTGGCTGTGGGACACTGAAGCTTTCTTT
CASSLIWLWDTEAFF
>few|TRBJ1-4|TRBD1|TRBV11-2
TGTGCCAGCTCCTCGGAGGGGGCGCGGACTAATGAAAAACTGTTTTTT
CASSSEGARTNEKLFF
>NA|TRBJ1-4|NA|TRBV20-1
TGCAGTGCTAGCGAGGGGCAAGCGAGGGCAAAACTGTTTTTT
CSASEGQARAKLFF
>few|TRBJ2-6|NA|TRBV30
TGTGCCTGGAGTGTAGGTGGGGCCAACGTCCTGACTTTC
CAWSVGGANVLTF
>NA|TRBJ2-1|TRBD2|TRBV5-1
TGCGCCAGCTGCACAGATGCGGGGGGCGGCTCCTACAATGAGCAGTTCTTC
CASCTDAGGGSYNEQFF
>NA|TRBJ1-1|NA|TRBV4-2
TGTGCCAGCAGCCAAGAGGGGGCGCGGTTTACTGAAGCTTTCTTT
CASSQEGARFTEAFF